The clone carrying this T cell receptor beta chain was counted a few times. This entry is derived from a study of T cells in Graves' hyperthyroidism and ophthalmopathy. RNA transcripts gave rise to amplified TCR beta CDR3 regions. First-round RT-PCR with HTBI primers amplified the TCR CDR3 region. MiXCR, applied by TCRdb to the multiplex PCR reads, yields one record per CDR3 protein. Among around 660,000 distinct CDR3 sequences listed, about 45% were seen once. CDR1 DFQATT and CDR2 SNEGSKA come from the germline V gene (reference sequence). V lost 0 bases and J lost 5, with 14 bases in between. This CDR3 is 16 amino acids long.

Specimen: peripheral blood or thyroid tissue (not recorded which). This sequence joins TRBV20-1 and TRBJ1-6; the D gene is possibly TRBD1 (5 bases). The receptor was derived from an adult man with Graves' disease, either hyperthyroidism or ophthalmopathy (not recorded which). CDR3 region: CSARDPSQGNNSPLHF. CDR3 in DNA: TGCAGTGCTAGAGATCCGTCGCAGGGTAATAATTCACCCCTCCACTTT.